Listed here are 30 T cell receptor beta chains from one sample, sequenced in a study of blood T cells in healthy people across ages. The authors ran a second PCR of 7 to 11 cycles using a sample-barcoded 5' primer and a J-beta primer mix. One entry per CDR3 protein, called by TCRdb with MiXCR from the 5' RACE reads. The profile shows roughly 730,000 distinct CDR3 sequences, approximately 53% of them singletons. The sequencing input was blood. The origin of the receptors is a man in his forties or fifties in good health.

The V gene is TRBV3-1, the J gene TRBJ2-4; 7 bases fit TRBD1. The J call could be wrong; TRBJ2-5 is a better fit for the DNA end. The CDR3 loop spans 14 amino acids. Per germline, CDR1 LGHDT and CDR2 YNNKEL (reference sequence). This CDR3 reads CASSQTTGTETQYF. CDR3 DNA: TGTGCCAGCAGCCAAACGACAGGGACAGAGACCCAGTACTTC.

The rearrangement links TRBV4-2 to TRBJ2-1; 7 positions agree with TRBD1. The CDR3 contains 17 residues. Germline assignment: CDR1 LGHNA and CDR2 YNFKEQ. The V segment lost 3 bases and the J segment 6 bases; nucleotides outside the gene matches: 14. CDR3 protein: CASSQLIQGVDPNEQFF. As DNA, the CDR3 is TGTGCCAGCAGCCAGCTCATCCAGGGGGTGGATCCCAATGAGCAGTTCTTC.

J is TRBJ1-4 and V is TRBV3-1, with D possibly TRBD1 on 5 matching bases. V lost 6 bases and J 7 bases, leaving 12 bases between the germline ends. Germline V gene lookup returns CDR1 LGHDT and CDR2 YNNKEL (reference sequence). This CDR3 spans 13 amino acids. The CDR3 spells CASSWGVREKLFF. The CDR3 DNA is TGTGCCAGCAGTTGGGGGGTGCGTGAAAAACTGTTTTTT.

The chain links TRBV12-3 or TRBV12-4 to TRBJ2-1, with TRBD1 identical over 11 bases. The junction had 2 bases not matched to a gene; V was cut back by 3 bases and J by 7 bases. The CDR3 is 14 residues long. In nucleotides, the CDR3 is TGTGCCAGCAGTTTGGACAGGGGGCGGAATGAGCAGTTCTTC. Translating gives CASSLDRGRNEQFF.

The chain combines TRBV7-2 with TRBJ2-7, with a weak D call TRBD2 (7 bases). V was clipped by 4 bases and J by 7 bases, with 23 bases between them. Germline CDR1 SGHTA, CDR2 FQGNSA. The CDR3 has 16 residues. This CDR3 reads CASSSGVRGKGGEQYF. DNA for the CDR3: TGTGCCAGCAGCTCAGGGGTACGGGGAAAGGGAGGGGAGCAGTACTTC.

The rearrangement links TRBV5-1 to TRBJ2-5, with 10 positions matching TRBD2. The germline V gene has CDR1 SGHRS and CDR2 YFSETQ. V trimming: 0 bases; J trimming: 1 base; junction bases outside the gene matches: 3. This CDR3 spans 16 amino acids. The CDR3 is CASSLVASGSQETQYF. The CDR3 coding sequence is TGCGCCAGCAGCTTGGTAGCTAGCGGGAGCCAAGAGACCCAGTACTTC.

The rearrangement joins TRBV19 to TRBJ1-4, with D maybe TRBD1 (6 bases). The germline CDR1 and CDR2 sequences are LNHDA and SQIVND (reference sequence). The CDR3 extends over 14 amino acids. Trimming removed 3 bases at V and 6 bases at J, with 11 bases between. This chain's CDR3 is CASSIGQTHEKLFF. Here the CDR3 DNA reads TGTGCCAGTAGTATCGGACAGACCCATGAAAAACTGTTTTTT.

This clonotype was observed a handful of times. The chain has TRBV13 and TRBJ1-6; TRBD1 aligns across 9 bases. CDR3 length: 15 amino acids. The ends lost 5 bases at V and 10 bases at J; junction bases unmatched: 9. Germline lookup yields CDR1 PRHDT and CDR2 FYEKMQ (reference sequence). CDR3 nucleotides: TGTGCCAGCAGCGTCCGGGACAGGGCATTATCACCCCTCCACTTT. Protein sequence: CASSVRDRALSPLHF.

The V gene is TRBV20-1, the J gene TRBJ1-1; maybe TRBD1 (6 bases). Trimming removed 5 bases at V and 0 bases at J, with 10 bases between. This CDR3 contains 13 residues. From germline, CDR1 is DFQATT and CDR2 SNEGSKA (reference sequence). Here the CDR3 reads CSAGDTLNTEAFF. In DNA, the CDR3 is TGCAGTGCTGGGGACACGCTGAACACTGAAGCTTTCTTT.

This clonotype has more than one count but fewer than ten. V and J are TRBV29-1 and TRBJ1-1; no clear D gene. This CDR3 contains 10 residues. From germline, CDR1 is SQVTM and CDR2 ANQGSEA. The CDR3 bases are TGCAGTGCAAAGAACACTGAAGCTTTCTTT. Its translation: CSAKNTEAFF.

The chain combines TRBV20-1 with TRBJ2-5; 8 bases are shared with TRBD1. The germline CDR1 and CDR2 sequences are DFQATT and SNEGSKA (reference sequence). CDR3 length: 16 residues. V gave up 3 bases and J gave up 1 base; unmatched junction bases: 10. CDR3 in amino acids: CSARRQGMGSQETQYF. The DNA for the CDR3 is TGCAGTGCTAGGAGACAGGGGATGGGATCCCAAGAGACCCAGTACTTC.

This clonotype was observed once. One end of the junction does not line up with germline, which may come from a read error. V and J are TRBV12-3 or TRBV12-4 and TRBJ1-6; tentatively, D is TRBD1 (5 bases). The CDR3 loop spans 15 amino acids. The CDR3: CASSSGRRYSSPLHF. CDR3 nucleotides: TGTGCCAGCAGTTCGGGACGGAGATATAGTTCACCCCTCCACTTT.

This chain links TRBV29-1 with TRBJ2-5; D perhaps matches TRBD1 (7 bases). Deletions cut 6 bases from V and 4 bases from J, with 12 bases between. Germline lookup yields CDR1 SQVTM and CDR2 ANQGSEA. The CDR3 is 12 residues long. The CDR3 region has the DNA TGCAGCGTGAGACAGGGAGGAGAGACCCAGTACTTC. Translated: CSVRQGGETQYF.

This chain links TRBV4-3 with TRBJ1-5; D unresolved. This CDR3 comprises 18 residues. Trimming removed 0 bases at V and 4 bases at J, with 19 bases between. CDR1 LGHNA and CDR2 YSLEER come from the germline V gene. CDR3 region: CASSQDRSSSWGNQPQHF. The CDR3 coding sequence is TGCGCCAGCAGCCAAGATCGATCTTCGTCTTGGGGAAATCAGCCCCAGCATTTT.

CDR3 loop: CASSSVLAGHNEQFF. The DNA of the CDR3 is TGTGCCAGCTCATCGGTGCTAGCTGGGCACAATGAGCAGTTCTTC. The gene calls are TRBV18 and TRBJ2-1, with D perhaps TRBD2 (5 bases). CDR1 is KGHSH and CDR2 is LQKENI in the germline V gene. The CDR3 totals 15 residues. Trimming removed 5 bases from V and 5 bases from J, with 16 bases in between.

This chain uses TRBV11-2 with TRBJ2-4, with 8 bases matching TRBD2. This CDR3 is 21 amino acids long. The germline V gene encodes CDR1 SGHAT and CDR2 FQNNGV. V shed 4 bases, J shed 2 bases, and the junction held 22 bases outside the gene matches. The CDR3 reads CASSSNRGGSHPLWSKNIQYF. The CDR3 DNA sequence: TGTGCCAGCAGCTCGAACCGGGGGGGGAGCCACCCGTTGTGGTCCAAAAACATTCAGTACTTC.

V and J are TRBV10-3 and TRBJ2-3; D is perhaps TRBD1 or TRBD2 (5 bases each). V was clipped by 0 bases and J by 0 bases, with 16 bases between them. CDR3 length: 18 amino acids. Germline loops: CDR1 ENHRY, CDR2 SYGVKD. CDR3 sequence reads: CAISESEAGARSTDTQYF. The CDR3 DNA follows: TGTGCCATCAGTGAGTCGGAGGCCGGGGCAAGAAGCACAGATACGCAGTATTTT.

The rearrangement joins TRBV4-3 to TRBJ1-5, with no clear D. Trimming cost V 0 bases and J 5 bases, with 14 bases left between them. Germline CDR1 and CDR2: LGHNA and YSLEER. The CDR3 runs to 16 residues. The CDR3 bases are TGCGCCAGCAGCCAAGATTTTACGACGGCGGATCAGCCCCAGCATTTT. It is translated as CASSQDFTTADQPQHF.

This clonotype has a single count. V usage is TRBV20-1 and J usage is TRBJ2-4; D unresolved. The J call may be incorrect, as the DNA end agrees better with TRBJ2-5. Per the germline V gene, CDR1 is DFQATT and CDR2 is SNEGSKA (reference sequence). The CDR3 consists of 14 residues. The CDR3 region is CSARGFSELETQYF. The CDR3 DNA sequence: TGCAGTGCTAGAGGTTTCTCGGAACTAGAGACCCAGTACTTC.

The chain employs TRBV6-5 and TRBJ2-4, with 11 positions matching TRBD2. Judging by the DNA end, TRBJ2-7 fits better; the J call may be wrong. CDR3 length: 14 residues. Germline V gives CDR1 MNHEY, CDR2 SVGAGI. DNA for the CDR3: TGTGCCAGCAGAATCGGGACTAGCGGATACGAGCAGTACTTC. Protein sequence: CASRIGTSGYEQYF.

This chain connects TRBV6-5 to TRBJ2-5; the match to TRBD2 covers 14 bases. The V gene end was trimmed by 5 bases and the J gene end by 1 base; junction bases not matched to a gene: 3. Germline values: CDR1 MNHEY, CDR2 SVGAGI. CDR3 length: 16 amino acids. The CDR3 bases are TGTGCCAGCAGTCACGGGACTAGCGGGAGCCAAGAGACCCAGTACTTC. Protein product: CASSHGTSGSQETQYF.

The J gene is TRBJ2-1, the V gene TRBV20-1, with 9 positions matching TRBD2. The CDR3 runs 14 residues. Germline V gene data show CDR1 as DFQATT and CDR2 as SNEGSKA (reference sequence). V trimming: 1 base; J trimming: 10 bases; junction bases outside the gene matches: 8. The CDR3: CSARGGGATEEQFF. As DNA, the CDR3 is TGCAGTGCTAGAGGCGGGGGGGCCACAGAAGAGCAGTTCTTC.

This rearrangement joins TRBV29-1 to TRBJ2-2; 7 bases agree with TRBD2. The CDR3 spans 13 residues. V lost 0 bases and J lost 6; bases outside the gene matches: 1. Germline lookup yields CDR1 SQVTM and CDR2 ANQGSEA. The CDR3 reads CSVEDRGAGELFF. DNA of the CDR3: TGCAGCGTTGAAGATCGGGGGGCCGGGGAGCTGTTTTTT.

CDR3 DNA sequence: TGCAGTGCTAGGGGCTTTCGGGACTCTTATCAGCCCCAGCATTTT. This gives the protein CSARGFRDSYQPQHF. J is TRBJ1-5 and V is TRBV20-1; maybe TRBD1 (5 bases). This CDR3 spans 15 amino acids. Per germline, CDR1 DFQATT and CDR2 SNEGSKA (reference sequence). Trimming left V 3 bases short and J 5 bases short, with 17 bases between.

This rearrangement joins TRBV20-1 to TRBJ1-4; D not certain. This CDR3 has 13 amino acids. Germline CDR1 reads DFQATT; CDR2 reads SNEGSKA (reference sequence). Trimming removed 1 base at V and 8 bases at J, with 11 bases between. The CDR3 loop is CSARAPIVEKLFF. CDR3 nucleotides: TGCAGTGCTAGAGCTCCTATCGTGGAAAAACTGTTTTTT.

This clonotype has only a few counts. This chain's CDR3 is CASSPWTGIKQETQYF. For the CDR3, the DNA is TGTGCCAGCAGCCCTTGGACAGGGATTAAACAAGAGACCCAGTACTTC. The chain has TRBV7-8 and TRBJ2-5; 8 bases are shared with TRBD1. The germline V gene encodes CDR1 SGHVS and CDR2 FQNEAQ. Germline trimming cut 5 bases from V and 2 bases from J; bases unmatched to any gene: 10. The CDR3 sequence is 16 residues long.

The CDR3, as DNA: TGCAGCGTCGGGGGACAGGGGTATGGAAAACTGTTTTTT. Residues: CSVGGQGYGKLFF. The chain is built from TRBV29-1 and TRBJ1-4; 10 bases match TRBD1. The CDR3 is 13 amino acids. V lost 6 bases, J lost 10 bases, and 8 bases stayed unmatched. Germline assignment: CDR1 SQVTM and CDR2 ANQGSEA.

With respect to this clonotype: At one end, the junction sequence differs from germline, possibly due to a read error. This rearrangement joins TRBV11-3 to TRBJ2-7; the D gene is possibly TRBD1 (5 bases). The CDR3 is made up of 16 amino acids. The germline V gene encodes CDR1 SGHNT and CDR2 YENEEA. The CDR3 loop reads CAGSLKGAQAKNIQYF. The CDR3 region has the DNA TGTGCCGGCAGCTTAAAAGGGGCGCAAGCCAAAAACATTCAGTACTTT.

The genes are TRBV7-8 and TRBJ2-7; 12 bases are a match to TRBD1. The CDR3 contains 20 residues. Germline CDR1 is SGHVS and CDR2 is FQNEAQ. With V trimmed by 1 base and J by 0 bases, 13 bases remained unmatched. The DNA of the CDR3 is TGTGCCAGCAGCTTAGTGGTAGGGACAGGGGGCGCGGTCAACTCCTACGAGCAGTACTTC. As protein: CASSLVVGTGGAVNSYEQYF. The full variable domain, with the rest looked up from reference TRBV7-8 and TRBJ2-7, is GAGVSQSPRYKVAKRGQDVALRCDPISGHVSLFWYQQALGQGPEFLTYFQNEAQLDKSGLPSDRFFAERPEGSVSTLKIQRTQQEDSAVYLCASSLVVGTGGAVNSYEQYFGPGTRLTVT.

This clonotype has a handful of counts. The J gene is TRBJ1-2, the V gene TRBV28; D is perhaps TRBD1 (6 bases). Germline CDR1 is MDHEN and CDR2 is SYDVKM. V lost 5 bases and J 4 bases, leaving 8 bases between the germline ends. CDR3 length: 12 residues. The CDR3 nucleotides read TGTGCCAGCAGTCGGGACATCTATGGCTACACCTTC. Protein: CASSRDIYGYTF.